Listed below are T cell receptor beta chains from one sample, sequenced in a study of identifying expanded T cells in peripheral blood. Sequencing was performed with immunoSEQ multiplex PCR; in TCRdb, only in-frame clones are kept and a portion is missing. The table includes fewer than 80,000 clones, approximately 83% detected once. The material sequenced was blood. The receptors originated from a person aged 18-70 years in good health. CDR3s include the opening cysteine and the closing phenylalanine or tryptophan. Fields, in order: clone size, J gene, V gene, CDR3 protein. The size of a clone is reported for some rows only, either as once, few or many, or as a class for expanded clones.

size: NA; J: TRBJ2-7; V: TRBV6-5; CDR3: CASRPGQVSYEQYF
size: NA; J: TRBJ1-1; V: TRBV2; CDR3: CASSRQGTEAFF
size: few; J: TRBJ1-2; V: TRBV7-2; CDR3: CASSLGRTNYGYTF
size: few; J: TRBJ1-2; V: TRBV7-2; CDR3: CASSLDYRLTNYGYTF
size: NA; J: TRBJ1-2; V: TRBV5-5; CDR3: CASSSGQGATGYTF
size: NA; J: TRBJ2-5; V: TRBV7-9; CDR3: CASSFISRPEETQYF
size: few; J: TRBJ2-1; V: TRBV5-3; CDR3: CASTRRGGLLNEQFF
size: NA; J: TRBJ1-5; V: TRBV7-9; CDR3: CASSLATNRDKSNQPQHF
size: NA; J: TRBJ2-3; V: TRBV4-1; CDR3: CASSHKPEGTQYF
size: few; J: TRBJ1-1; V: TRBV12-5; CDR3: CASARTGGTEAFF
size: NA; J: TRBJ2-1; V: TRBV30; CDR3: CAWSQYSYNEQFF
size: NA; J: TRBJ1-2; V: TRBV18; CDR3: CASSRTEVYGYTF
size: NA; J: TRBJ2-5; V: TRBV21-1; CDR3: CASSPWGEETQYF
size: NA; J: TRBJ2-7; V: TRBV12-5; CDR3: CASGLEAGAYEQYF
size: few; J: TRBJ2-1; V: TRBV19; CDR3: CASSMSGSINEQFF
size: NA; J: TRBJ1-5; V: TRBV27; CDR3: CASSFTVRGNQPQHF
size: once; J: TRBJ2-2; V: TRBV12-5; CDR3: CASGRPQGTGELFF
size: NA; J: TRBJ1-4; V: TRBV4-1; CDR3: CASSRQGAKEKLFF
size: NA; J: TRBJ1-2; V: TRBV9; CDR3: CASSLRGGGAQEGGYTF
size: NA; J: TRBJ2-1; V: TRBV9; CDR3: CASSVDGTLYNEQFF
size: NA; J: TRBJ2-3; V: TRBV25-1; CDR3: CASSGSSRAPSTDTQYF
size: NA; J: TRBJ1-1; V: TRBV2; CDR3: CASRGRENTEAFF
size: NA; J: TRBJ2-3; V: TRBV7-3; CDR3: CASSLSWSTDTQYF
size: NA; J: TRBJ2-3; V: TRBV5-1; CDR3: CASAFLAVSTDTQYF
size: NA; J: TRBJ2-3; V: TRBV14; CDR3: CASSQVPDTQYF
size: NA; J: TRBJ2-7; V: TRBV6-1; CDR3: CASNQGWLGEQYF
size: NA; J: TRBJ1-2; V: TRBV27; CDR3: CASSSGTGDGRYTF
size: NA; J: TRBJ1-5; V: TRBV6-1; CDR3: CASSWTGSNQPQHF
size: NA; J: TRBJ2-2; V: TRBV7-3; CDR3: CASSPAPQRGNGELFF
size: NA; J: TRBJ1-1; V: TRBV30; CDR3: CAWSLPGGHLTEAFF
size: once; J: TRBJ1-1; V: TRBV9; CDR3: CASSVGRGVGTEAFF
size: NA; J: TRBJ1-6; V: TRBV9; CDR3: CASSENLGEGVIASPLHF
size: NA; J: TRBJ2-7; V: TRBV29-1; CDR3: CSANLAGITYEQYF
size: NA; J: TRBJ1-6; V: TRBV2; CDR3: CASSATGVKGVSPLHF
size: NA; J: TRBJ1-3; V: TRBV5-5; CDR3: CASSRDRSSGNTIYF
size: NA; J: TRBJ2-5; V: TRBV7-3; CDR3: CASSLSSSGVGTQYF
size: NA; J: TRBJ2-7; V: TRBV9; CDR3: CASSASTSLEQYF
size: NA; J: TRBJ2-1; V: TRBV9; CDR3: CASSPRPENEQFF
size: NA; J: TRBJ2-1; V: TRBV11-3; CDR3: CASSLDRGGDNEQFF
size: NA; J: TRBJ2-2; V: TRBV18; CDR3: CASSQRGTNTGELFF
size: NA; J: TRBJ1-6; V: TRBV6-1; CDR3: CASSETGWGFGSNSPLHF
size: NA; J: TRBJ2-3; V: TRBV18; CDR3: CASASGGGTDTQYF
size: NA; J: TRBJ1-6; V: TRBV14; CDR3: CASSQERTANSPLHF
size: NA; J: TRBJ1-5; V: TRBV19; CDR3: CASSILFLGNQPQHF
size: NA; J: TRBJ1-1; V: TRBV2; CDR3: CASSSTQGAGTEAFF